This T cell receptor (beta chain) was observed in a study of blood T cell repertoires in COVID-19. Libraries were prepared by immunoSEQ multiplex PCR; TCRdb keeps only in-frame clonotypes and omits some of them. The sample has fewer than 350,000 clones; over 75% are singletons. There are 12 residues in the CDR3. The ends were cut back, 3 bases at V and 5 bases at J, with 9 bases in the middle. Germline CDR1 is GTSNPN and CDR2 is SVGIG (reference sequence). This sequence was found in a man aged 30 to 45 who had recovered from COVID-19. Source material: PBMCs or T cells enriched from blood (not recorded which). The chain uses TRBV30 and TRBJ2-3, with a weak D call TRBD2 (5 bases). DNA of the CDR3: TGTGCCTGGAGGAAAAGCGGAGATACGCAGTATTTT. It yields the protein CAWRKSGDTQYF.